Sequencing of this T cell receptor beta chain was carried out in a study of T-cell memory formation after mild COVID-19. About the study: In these data, TCR clusters were largely donor specific. The study, taken as a whole, reports: Prior to infection, memory already included some responding clones, suggesting cross-reactive memory joined. Whether second-wave clones peaking at day 37 were SARS-CoV-2 specific went unconfirmed.

A single record per CDR3 protein comes from TCRdb applying MiXCR to the 5' RACE reads. There are around 35,000 distinct CDR3 sequences in the sample; 7% to 8% occur only once, and around 28% lies in the top ten. The CDR3 has 13 amino acids. The V end was cut by 6 bases, the J end by 2 bases, with 10 bases between. Germline V lookup: CDR1 MNHEY, CDR2 SVGAGI. This clonotype was found many times. Antigen specificity is unknown. Sequencing was carried out using PBMCs or a T cell subset sorted from them (not recorded which). The chain links TRBV6-5 to TRBJ1-2, with D maybe TRBD1 (5 bases). The receptor's source is a man aged 18 to 35 who had mild COVID-19 (a few samples of this study predate the infection). Cell type and time point are not known. CDR3 nucleotide sequence: TGTGCCAGCAGCGTCTCAGGGAACTATGGCTACACCTTC. Protein sequence: CASSVSGNYGYTF.